This T cell receptor beta chain was found in a study of cytomegalovirus exposure and HLA in healthy donors. Study conclusions and caveats: In a later analysis, a missense DCLRE1C variant was linked to TCR beta V- and J-gene trimming.

As regards this clone: Antigen unknown.

The PCR had 60 Vbeta and 13 Jbeta primers. Some clones are missing from TCRdb's copy, which holds only in-frame ones; the method was immunoSEQ multiplex PCR. The sample has about 98,000 clones, roughly 76% seen once. The CDR3 consists of 19 residues. Germline V lookup: CDR1 MDHEN, CDR2 SYDVKM. Trimming at V came to 4 bases and at J to 0 bases, leaving 12 bases not matched to a gene. The TCR sequence derives from a man between 50 and 59 years old in good health and CMV-seronegative. The sequenced material came from PBMCs. V and J are TRBV28 and TRBJ2-6; 7 bases are a match to TRBD2. The DNA of the CDR3 is TGTGCCAGCAGTTGGGGGGGTGTCCTTGGGGTCTCTGGGGCCAACGTCCTGACTTTC. Translated: CASSWGGVLGVSGANVLTF.